Described below is a single TCR beta chain sequence and its context. Its antigen remains unidentified. The sample belongs to a study of T-cell memory formation after mild COVID-19. Points from the study as a whole: Pre-infection memory contained some responding clones, which suggested that cross-reactive memory had joined. Later expanders leaned CD4+, whereas clones that contracted between day 15 and 85 were balanced CD4/CD8.

TCRdb re-called the 5' RACE reads with MiXCR, one entry per CDR3 protein. Of 200,000 to 300,000 distinct CDR3 sequences listed, over 15% are singletons. CDR1 and CDR2 (germline): LNHDA, SQIVND (reference sequence). CDR3 length: 13 amino acids. Germline trimming cut 5 bases from V and 6 bases from J; bases unmatched to any gene: 2. The sequenced material came from PBMCs or a T cell subset sorted from them (not recorded which). This sequence joins TRBV19 and TRBJ1-1; 11 bases are shared with TRBD1. This receptor was identified in a man aged 18 to 30 who had mild COVID-19 (a few samples of this study predate the infection). Cell type and time point are not known. CDR3 residues: CASSPGQGAEAFF. In DNA form, the CDR3 reads TGTGCCAGTAGTCCGGGACAGGGGGCTGAAGCTTTCTTT.